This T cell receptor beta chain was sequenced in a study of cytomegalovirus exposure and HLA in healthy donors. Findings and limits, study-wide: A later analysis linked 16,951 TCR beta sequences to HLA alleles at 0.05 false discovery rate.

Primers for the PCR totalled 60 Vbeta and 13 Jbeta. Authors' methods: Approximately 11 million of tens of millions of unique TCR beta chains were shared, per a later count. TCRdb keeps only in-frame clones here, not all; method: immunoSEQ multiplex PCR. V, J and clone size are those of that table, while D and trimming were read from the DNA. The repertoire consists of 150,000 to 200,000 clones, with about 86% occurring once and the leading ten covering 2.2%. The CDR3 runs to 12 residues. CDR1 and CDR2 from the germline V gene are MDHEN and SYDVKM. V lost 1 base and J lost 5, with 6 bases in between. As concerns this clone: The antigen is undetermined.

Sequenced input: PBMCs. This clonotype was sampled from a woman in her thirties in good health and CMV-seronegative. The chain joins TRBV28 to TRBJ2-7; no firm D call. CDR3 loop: CASSLSGHEQYF. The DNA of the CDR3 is TGTGCCAGCAGTTTATCAGGCCACGAGCAGTACTTC.